The rows below give T cell receptor beta chains drawn from one sample of a study of blood T cell repertoires in COVID-19. Libraries were prepared by immunoSEQ multiplex PCR; TCRdb keeps only in-frame clonotypes and omits some of them. Among under 550,000 clones listed, approximately 90% were seen once. The sequenced sample was peripheral blood. The receptors here all came from a man younger than 35 with COVID-19, enrolled during active disease. Each CDR3 is given with its conserved first and last residue. A D gene is named only where the DNA matches it firmly.

v_call: TRBV7-9
d_call: TRBD2
j_call: TRBJ2-3
cdr3_aa: CASSYYRTSGVASTDTQYF

v_call: TRBV4-1
d_call: .
j_call: TRBJ2-2
cdr3_aa: CASSLQGHTGELFF

v_call: TRBV27
d_call: .
j_call: TRBJ1-1
cdr3_aa: CASSFRGRRNTEAFF

v_call: TRBV19
d_call: TRBD1
j_call: TRBJ2-7
cdr3_aa: CASSMGTGDEQYF

v_call: TRBV2
d_call: TRBD2
j_call: TRBJ2-1
cdr3_aa: CASRREREVSEQFF

v_call: TRBV11-2
d_call: .
j_call: TRBJ2-7
cdr3_aa: CASSPGNYYEQYF

v_call: TRBV7-9
d_call: .
j_call: TRBJ2-7
cdr3_aa: CASSRENEQYF

v_call: TRBV10-2
d_call: TRBD1
j_call: TRBJ2-1
cdr3_aa: CATQGQNYNEQFF

v_call: TRBV15
d_call: .
j_call: TRBJ2-7
cdr3_aa: CATSRGKGLIAYEQYF

v_call: TRBV13
d_call: TRBD2
j_call: TRBJ2-1
cdr3_aa: CASSAGTSDYNEQFF

v_call: TRBV2
d_call: .
j_call: TRBJ1-3
cdr3_aa: CASSVDRAPALGNTIYF

v_call: TRBV19
d_call: TRBD2
j_call: TRBJ2-2
cdr3_aa: CASKVDGGANTGELFF

v_call: TRBV25-1
d_call: .
j_call: TRBJ2-7
cdr3_aa: CASSEFWPSYEQYF

v_call: TRBV18
d_call: .
j_call: TRBJ1-6
cdr3_aa: CASSPADTRHNSPLHF

v_call: TRBV5-8
d_call: .
j_call: TRBJ1-1
cdr3_aa: CASSLAARGAAEAFF

v_call: TRBV19
d_call: TRBD2
j_call: TRBJ2-7
cdr3_aa: CASSVTGTRGIYEQYF